The 21 T cell receptor beta chains below were found in one sample sequenced in a study of blood T cell repertoires in COVID-19. The repertoire was sequenced with immunoSEQ multiplex PCR; TCRdb's copy has only in-frame clones and lacks some. The data show under 40,000 clones, around 87% seen once. The sample taken for sequencing was peripheral blood. These receptors all come from a man aged 45-65 years with active or convalescent COVID-19.

The chain joins TRBV28 to TRBJ2-1, with unresolved D. In germline, CDR1 is MDHEN, CDR2 SYDVKM. The CDR3 is made up of 10 amino acids. Trimming cost V 6 bases and J 7 bases, with 4 bases left between them. DNA for the CDR3: TGTGCCAGCAGCCTTAATGAGCAGTTCTTC. It is translated as CASSLNEQFF.

The V and J genes are TRBV10-3 and TRBJ2-5, with 8 bases lining up with TRBD1. Germline V gene data show CDR1 as ENHRY and CDR2 as SYGVKD. V was pared by 6 bases and J by 2 bases, with 5 bases of the junction left unmatched. This CDR3 is built from 14 residues. CDR3 loop: CAIRDNRGQETQYF. As DNA, the CDR3 is TGTGCCATCAGGGATAACAGGGGGCAAGAGACCCAGTACTTC.

The chain links TRBV2 to TRBJ1-4; D is perhaps TRBD1 (6 bases). CDR3 length: 15 residues. Trimming pared 7 bases from V and 8 bases from J, leaving 20 bases between. Germline V gene lookup returns CDR1 SNHLY and CDR2 FYNNEI. The CDR3 reads CASILATGLWEKLFF. The CDR3 nucleotides read TGTGCCAGCATTCTAGCCACAGGGTTATGGGAAAAACTGTTTTTT.

This chain uses TRBV7-3 with TRBJ2-2; 13 bases fit TRBD2. The CDR3 sequence is 16 residues long. Trimming took 6 bases from V and 7 from J; bases not matched to a gene: 8. Germline V lookup: CDR1 SGHTA, CDR2 FQGTGA. CDR3 in DNA: TGTGCCAGCAGGAACGGACTAGCGGGAGTTGGCGGGGAGCTGTTTTTT. Translation: CASRNGLAGVGGELFF.

The V call is TRBV11-2, the J call TRBJ2-7; 9 nucleotides align to TRBD2. V was clipped by 0 bases and J by 2 bases; unmatched bases: 2. Germline CDR1 is SGHAT and CDR2 is FQNNGV. There are 15 residues in the CDR3. The DNA of the CDR3 is TGTGCCAGCAGCTTAGAGCGGACTAGCGCCTACGAGCAGTACTTC. Its protein is CASSLERTSAYEQYF.

The chain uses TRBV11-2 and TRBJ1-1; 8 nucleotides align to TRBD1. The CDR3 loop spans 16 amino acids. J was trimmed by 1 base and V by 5 bases; bases with no gene match: 9. The germline V gene encodes CDR1 SGHAT and CDR2 FQNNGV. CDR3: CASSPWTGKGNTEAFF. CDR3 coding DNA: TGTGCCAGCAGCCCCTGGACAGGGAAGGGGAACACTGAAGCTTTCTTT.

The V call is TRBV19, the J call TRBJ2-2; a possible D gene is TRBD2 (6 bases). Germline V gene data show CDR1 as LNHDA and CDR2 as SQIVND (reference sequence). The CDR3 is 15 residues long. The V end lost 1 base, the J end lost 6 bases, and 12 bases lay between the germline ends. Written as DNA, the CDR3 is TGTGCCAGTAGTATAGCTCGCGGGATAGCCGGGGAGCTGTTTTTT. Its translation: CASSIARGIAGELFF.

CDR3 bases: TGTGCCAGCAGCGTAGAAGGACAAGAGGAGTACGAGCAGTACGTC. Translated, it gives CASSVEGQEEYEQYV. The V call is TRBV9, the J call TRBJ2-7; a weak D match, TRBD1 (5 bases). The ends were cut back, 0 bases at V and 4 bases at J, with 14 bases in the middle. CDR3 length: 15 amino acids. The V gene's germline CDR1 is SGDLS and CDR2 YYNGEE.

The V gene is TRBV18, the J gene TRBJ2-3, with TRBD2 identical over 7 bases. J lost 5 bases, V lost 2 bases, and 4 bases had no gene match. This CDR3 spans 14 amino acids. CDR1 is KGHSH, CDR2 LQKENI, per germline. The CDR3 nucleotides read TGTGCCAGCTCACCAGGACTAGAGGGAGATACGCAGTATTTT. This sequence encodes CASSPGLEGDTQYF.

The rearrangement links TRBV9 to TRBJ2-1; 9 bases map to TRBD2. The germline V gene has CDR1 SGDLS and CDR2 YYNGEE. V dropped 3 bases and J dropped 10; count of bases not matched to a gene: 14. The length of the CDR3 is 16 residues. The CDR3: CASSDSGGANDEEQFF. For the CDR3, the DNA is TGTGCCAGCAGCGATAGCGGGGGAGCTAATGACGAAGAGCAGTTCTTC.

The table lists this clone with a count of one. This chain connects TRBV7-9 to TRBJ1-5; 9 bases align to TRBD1. CDR3 length: 14 residues. Germline values: CDR1 SEHNR, CDR2 FQNEAQ (reference sequence). J was trimmed by 3 bases and V by 6 bases; bases with no gene match: 3. CDR3 residues: CASSGTGINQPQHF. Here the CDR3 DNA reads TGTGCCAGCAGTGGGACAGGGATCAATCAGCCCCAGCATTTT.

The chain recombines TRBV9 with TRBJ2-1; 10 bases are a match to TRBD2. J was trimmed by 12 bases and V by 4 bases; bases with no gene match: 13. CDR1 and CDR2 (germline): SGDLS, YYNGEE. This CDR3 is 15 amino acids long. This chain's CDR3 is CASSPLAGSSLVQFF. In DNA, the CDR3 is TGTGCCAGCAGCCCACTAGCGGGGTCCTCGTTGGTGCAGTTCTTC.

The chain carries TRBV28 and TRBJ1-4; 9 nucleotides agree with TRBD1. Germline V CDR1 and CDR2: MDHEN, SYDVKM. Unmatched junction bases numbered 16, after V lost 7 bases and J lost 10 bases. The CDR3 sequence is 16 residues long. CDR3 loop: CASTTILGTGFSKLFF. As DNA, the CDR3 is TGTGCCAGCACCACAATACTCGGGACAGGGTTCTCAAAACTGTTTTTT.

The V call is TRBV5-5, the J call TRBJ2-4, with 9 bases identical to TRBD1. Germline-derived CDR1 and CDR2 are SGHKS and YYEKEE (reference sequence). V gave up 4 bases and J gave up 7 bases; unmatched junction bases: 9. There are 15 residues in the CDR3. The CDR3 DNA sequence: TGTGCCAGCAGCGCGCCGGGACAGGGACGGAACATTCAGTACTTC. It specifies CASSAPGQGRNIQYF.

The chain carries TRBV28 and TRBJ2-7; D may be TRBD2 (5 bases). Germline CDR1 MDHEN, CDR2 SYDVKM. V was trimmed by 1 base and J by 7 bases, leaving 14 bases between them. The CDR3 length is 14 residues. CDR3 amino acids: CASSLFASRGEQYV. In DNA, the CDR3 is TGTGCCAGCAGTTTATTTGCCAGCCGGGGAGAGCAGTACGTC.

V gene TRBV27 combines with J gene TRBJ2-1, with 8 bases matching TRBD2. CDR1 is MNHEY and CDR2 is SMNVEV in the germline V gene (reference sequence). The length of the CDR3 is 15 residues. V dropped 1 base and J dropped 8; count of bases not matched to a gene: 7. This CDR3 reads CASSLYGLANHEQFF. As DNA, the CDR3 is TGTGCCAGCAGTTTATATGGACTAGCTAATCATGAGCAGTTCTTC.

This clone was seen once. V is TRBV9 and J is TRBJ2-1; 14 positions agree with TRBD2. This CDR3 contains 17 residues. J gave up 6 bases and V 0 bases, and 5 bases lay outside the gene matches. Germline CDR1 SGDLS, CDR2 YYNGEE. Here the CDR3 reads CASSVGIGTSGSNEQFF. CDR3 coding DNA: TGTGCCAGCAGCGTAGGGATCGGGACTAGCGGGAGCAATGAGCAGTTCTTC.

CDR3 sequence reads: CASSIRRGANYGYTF. CDR3 sequence (DNA): TGTGCCAGTAGTATACGACGGGGGGCTAACTATGGCTACACCTTC. The V call is TRBV19, the J call TRBJ1-2; D might be TRBD1 (5 bases). Germline CDR1 and CDR2: LNHDA and SQIVND (reference sequence). The V end lost 2 bases, the J end lost 0 bases, and 10 bases lay between the germline ends. This CDR3 has 15 amino acids. The complete variable domain, with remaining parts taken from reference TRBV19 and TRBJ1-2, reads DGGITQSPKYLFRKEGQNVTLSCEQNLNHDAMYWYRQDPGQGLRLIYYSQIVNDFQKGDIAEGYSVSREKKESFPLTVTSAQKNPTAFYLCASSIRRGANYGYTFGSGTRLTVV.

This chain connects TRBV29-1 to TRBJ2-7; 14 bases fit TRBD2. Trimming at V came to 4 bases and at J to 0 bases, leaving 5 bases not matched to a gene. CDR1 and CDR2 from the germline V gene are SQVTM and ANQGSEA. The CDR3 consists of 16 residues. The CDR3 here is CSVGLAGGPASYEQYF. DNA for the CDR3: TGCAGCGTTGGACTAGCGGGAGGGCCCGCCTCCTACGAGCAGTACTTC.

The J gene is TRBJ1-2, the V gene TRBV20-1, with 7 bases lining up with TRBD1. V lost 3 bases, J lost 2 bases, and 6 bases stayed unmatched. This CDR3 is 14 amino acids long. Germline lookup yields CDR1 DFQATT and CDR2 SNEGSKA (reference sequence). The CDR3 DNA is TGCAGTGCTAGTTCCGCAGGGGGGAACTATGGCTACACCTTC. It is translated as CSASSAGGNYGYTF.

The V gene is TRBV11-2, the J gene TRBJ2-5; 8 bases agree with TRBD1. CDR3 length equals 17 residues. J gave up 4 bases and V 7 bases, and 17 bases lay outside the gene matches. Germline V gene data show CDR1 as SGHAT and CDR2 as FQNNGV. This CDR3 is CASNRLSGRGLPETQYF. The CDR3 DNA follows: TGTGCCAGCAACCGACTTAGTGGCAGGGGGCTCCCAGAGACCCAGTACTTC.